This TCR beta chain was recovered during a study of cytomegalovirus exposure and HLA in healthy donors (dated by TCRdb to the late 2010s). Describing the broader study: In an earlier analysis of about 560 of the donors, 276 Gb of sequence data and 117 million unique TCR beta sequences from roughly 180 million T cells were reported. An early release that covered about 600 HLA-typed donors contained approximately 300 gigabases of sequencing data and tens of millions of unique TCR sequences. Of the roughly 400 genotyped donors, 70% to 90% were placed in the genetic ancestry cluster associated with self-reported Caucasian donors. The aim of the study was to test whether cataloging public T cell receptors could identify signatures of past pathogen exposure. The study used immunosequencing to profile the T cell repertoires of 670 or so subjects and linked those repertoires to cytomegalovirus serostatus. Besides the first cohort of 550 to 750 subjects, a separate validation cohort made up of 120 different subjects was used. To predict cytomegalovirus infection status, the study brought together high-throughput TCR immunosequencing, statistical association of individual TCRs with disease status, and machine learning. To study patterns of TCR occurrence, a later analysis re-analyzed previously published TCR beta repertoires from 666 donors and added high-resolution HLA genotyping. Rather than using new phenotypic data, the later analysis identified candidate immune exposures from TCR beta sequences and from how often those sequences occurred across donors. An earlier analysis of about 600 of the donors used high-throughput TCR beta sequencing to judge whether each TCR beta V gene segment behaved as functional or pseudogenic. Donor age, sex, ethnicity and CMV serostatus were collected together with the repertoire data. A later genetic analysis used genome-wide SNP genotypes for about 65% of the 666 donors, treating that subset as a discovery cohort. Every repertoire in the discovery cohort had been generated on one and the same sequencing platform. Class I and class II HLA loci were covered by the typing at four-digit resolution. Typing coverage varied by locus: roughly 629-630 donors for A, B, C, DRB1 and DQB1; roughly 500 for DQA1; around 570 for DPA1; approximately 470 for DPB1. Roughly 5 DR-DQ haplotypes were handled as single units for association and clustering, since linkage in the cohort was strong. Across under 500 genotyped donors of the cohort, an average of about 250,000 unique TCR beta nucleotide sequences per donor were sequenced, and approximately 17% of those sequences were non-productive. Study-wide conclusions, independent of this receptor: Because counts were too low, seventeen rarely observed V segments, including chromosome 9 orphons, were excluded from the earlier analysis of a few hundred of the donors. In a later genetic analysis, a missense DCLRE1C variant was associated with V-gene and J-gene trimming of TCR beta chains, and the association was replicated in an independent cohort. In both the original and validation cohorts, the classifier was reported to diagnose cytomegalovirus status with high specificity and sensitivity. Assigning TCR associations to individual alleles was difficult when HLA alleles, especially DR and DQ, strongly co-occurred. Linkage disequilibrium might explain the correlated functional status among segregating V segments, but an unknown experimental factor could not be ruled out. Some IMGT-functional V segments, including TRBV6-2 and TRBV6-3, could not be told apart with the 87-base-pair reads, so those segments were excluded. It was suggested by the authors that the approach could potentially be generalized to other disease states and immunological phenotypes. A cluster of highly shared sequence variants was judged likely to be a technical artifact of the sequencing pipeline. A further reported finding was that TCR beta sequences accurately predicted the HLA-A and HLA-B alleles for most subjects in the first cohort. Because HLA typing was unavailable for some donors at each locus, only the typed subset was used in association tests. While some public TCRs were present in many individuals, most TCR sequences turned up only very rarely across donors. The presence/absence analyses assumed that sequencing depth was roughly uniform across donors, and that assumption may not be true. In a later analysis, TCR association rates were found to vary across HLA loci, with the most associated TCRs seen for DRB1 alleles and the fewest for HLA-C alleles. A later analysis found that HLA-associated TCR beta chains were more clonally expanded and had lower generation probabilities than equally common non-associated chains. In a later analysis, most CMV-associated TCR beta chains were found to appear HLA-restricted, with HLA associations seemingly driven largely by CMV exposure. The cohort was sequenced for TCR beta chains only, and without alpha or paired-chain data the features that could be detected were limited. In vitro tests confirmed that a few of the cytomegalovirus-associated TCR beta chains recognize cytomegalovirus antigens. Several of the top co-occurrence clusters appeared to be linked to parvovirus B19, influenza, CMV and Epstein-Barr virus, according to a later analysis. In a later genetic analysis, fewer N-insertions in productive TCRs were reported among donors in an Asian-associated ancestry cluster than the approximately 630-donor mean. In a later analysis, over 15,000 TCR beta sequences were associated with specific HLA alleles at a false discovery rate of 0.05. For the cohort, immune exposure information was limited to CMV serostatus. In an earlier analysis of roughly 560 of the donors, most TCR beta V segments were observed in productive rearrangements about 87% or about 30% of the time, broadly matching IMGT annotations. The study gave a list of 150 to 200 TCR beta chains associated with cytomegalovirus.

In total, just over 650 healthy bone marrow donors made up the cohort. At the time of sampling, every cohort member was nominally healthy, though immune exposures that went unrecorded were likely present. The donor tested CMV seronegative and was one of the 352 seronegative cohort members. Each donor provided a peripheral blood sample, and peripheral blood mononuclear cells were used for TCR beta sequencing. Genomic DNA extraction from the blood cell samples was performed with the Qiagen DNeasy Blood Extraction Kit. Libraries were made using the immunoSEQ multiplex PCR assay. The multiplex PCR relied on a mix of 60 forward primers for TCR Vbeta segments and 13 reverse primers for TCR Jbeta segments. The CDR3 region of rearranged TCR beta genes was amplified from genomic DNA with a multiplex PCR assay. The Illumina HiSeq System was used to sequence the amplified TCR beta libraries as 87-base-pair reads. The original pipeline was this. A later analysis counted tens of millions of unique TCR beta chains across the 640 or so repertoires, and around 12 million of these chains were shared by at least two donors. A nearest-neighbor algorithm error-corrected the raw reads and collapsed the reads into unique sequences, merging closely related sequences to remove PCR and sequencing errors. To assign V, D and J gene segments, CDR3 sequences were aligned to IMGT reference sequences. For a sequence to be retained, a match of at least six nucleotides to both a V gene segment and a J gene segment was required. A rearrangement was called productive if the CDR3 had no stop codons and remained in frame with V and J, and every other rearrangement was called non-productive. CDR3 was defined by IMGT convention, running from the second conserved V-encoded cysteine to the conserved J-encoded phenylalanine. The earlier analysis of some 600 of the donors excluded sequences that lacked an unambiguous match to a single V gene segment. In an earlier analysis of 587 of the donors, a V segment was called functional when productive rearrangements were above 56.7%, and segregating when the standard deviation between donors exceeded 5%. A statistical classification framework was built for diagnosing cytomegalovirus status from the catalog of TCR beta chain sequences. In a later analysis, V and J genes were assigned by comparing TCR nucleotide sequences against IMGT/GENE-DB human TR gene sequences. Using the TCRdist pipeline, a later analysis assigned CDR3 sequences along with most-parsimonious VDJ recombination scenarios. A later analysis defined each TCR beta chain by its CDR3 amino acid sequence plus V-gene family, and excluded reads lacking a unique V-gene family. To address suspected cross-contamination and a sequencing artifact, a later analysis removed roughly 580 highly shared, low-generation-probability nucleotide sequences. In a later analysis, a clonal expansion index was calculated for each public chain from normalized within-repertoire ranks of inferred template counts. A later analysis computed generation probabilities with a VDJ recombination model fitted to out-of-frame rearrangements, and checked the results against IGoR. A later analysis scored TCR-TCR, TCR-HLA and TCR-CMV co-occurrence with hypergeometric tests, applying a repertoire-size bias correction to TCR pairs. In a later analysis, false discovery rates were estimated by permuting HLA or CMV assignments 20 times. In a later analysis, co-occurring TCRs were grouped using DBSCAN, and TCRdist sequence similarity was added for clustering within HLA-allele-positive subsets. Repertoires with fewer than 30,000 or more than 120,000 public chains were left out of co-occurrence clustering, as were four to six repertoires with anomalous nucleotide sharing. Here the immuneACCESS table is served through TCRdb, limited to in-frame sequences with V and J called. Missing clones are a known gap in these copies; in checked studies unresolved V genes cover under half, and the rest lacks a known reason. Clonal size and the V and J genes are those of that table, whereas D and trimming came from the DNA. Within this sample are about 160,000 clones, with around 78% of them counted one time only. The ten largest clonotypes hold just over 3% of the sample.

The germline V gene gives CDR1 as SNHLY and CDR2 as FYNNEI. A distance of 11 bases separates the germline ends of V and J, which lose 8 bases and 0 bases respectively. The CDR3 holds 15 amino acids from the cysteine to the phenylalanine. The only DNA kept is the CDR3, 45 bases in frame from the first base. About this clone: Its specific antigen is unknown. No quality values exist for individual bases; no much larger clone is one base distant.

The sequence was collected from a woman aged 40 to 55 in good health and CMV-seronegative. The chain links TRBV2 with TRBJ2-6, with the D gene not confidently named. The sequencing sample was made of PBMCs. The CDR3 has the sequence CASLPVSSGANVLTF. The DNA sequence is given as TGTGCCAGCCTCCCCGTCAGCTCTGGGGCCAACGTCCTGACTTTC.